This entry describes one TCR beta chain. What it binds is not known. V lost 3 bases, J lost 4 bases, and 3 bases stayed unmatched. The CDR3 spans 13 residues. CDR1 is LNHDA and CDR2 is SQIVND in the germline V gene (reference sequence). UMIs and a universal primer site were added when TCR cDNA was made by 5'RACE template switching. MiXCR, applied by TCRdb to the 5' RACE reads, yields one record per CDR3 protein. The table lists under 100,000 distinct CDR3 sequences, around 5.5% of them singletons, with over 40% in the top ten. These data originate in a study of T cells after yellow fever vaccination. Study-level points and caveats: The presence of abundant clonotypes contaminating from the bulk population was possible in FACS-sorted repertoires. Clonotype sharing between CD4 and CD8 compartments was small.

This clonotype was sampled from a man younger than 30 who received the YFV17D yellow fever vaccine. The sample consisted of CD8+ T cells sorted from PBMCs, taken 10 days after the yellow fever booster vaccination. The chain is built from TRBV19 and TRBJ2-7; 7 nucleotides line up with TRBD2. CDR3 bases: TGTGCCAGTAGTATCGGGACTACGTACGAGCAGTACTTC. It is translated as CASSIGTTYEQYF.